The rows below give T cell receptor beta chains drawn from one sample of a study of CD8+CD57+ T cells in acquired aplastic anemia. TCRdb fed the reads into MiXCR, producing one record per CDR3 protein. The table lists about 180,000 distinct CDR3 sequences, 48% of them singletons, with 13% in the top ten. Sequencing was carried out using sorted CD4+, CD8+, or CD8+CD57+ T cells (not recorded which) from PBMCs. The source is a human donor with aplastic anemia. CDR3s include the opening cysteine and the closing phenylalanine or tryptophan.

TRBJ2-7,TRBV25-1,CASKKTGSYEQYF
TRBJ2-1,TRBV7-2,CASSLVGGGFYEQFF
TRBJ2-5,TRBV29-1,CSAGTARQETQYF
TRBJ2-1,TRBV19,CASSRGQGNNEQFF
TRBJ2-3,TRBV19,CASRPTPGTSGTDTQYF
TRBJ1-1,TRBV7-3,CASSEGVNTEAFF
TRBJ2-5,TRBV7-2,CASSRNSGETQYF
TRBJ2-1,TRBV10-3,CAITADRANNEQFF
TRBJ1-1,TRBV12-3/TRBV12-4,CASSQPPGATEAFF
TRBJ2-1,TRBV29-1,CSVVVGQGAPNEQFF
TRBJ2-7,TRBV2,CASSETGTYYEQYF
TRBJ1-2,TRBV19,CASSIGENYGYTF
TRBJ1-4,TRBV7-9,CASSLGNTNEKLFF
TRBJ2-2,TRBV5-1,CASSFGFEGGELFF
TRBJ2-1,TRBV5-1,CASSHDRSEAYNEQFF
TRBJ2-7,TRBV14,CASSHQGYEQYF
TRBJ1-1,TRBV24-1,CATSVDGEAFF
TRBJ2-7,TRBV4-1,CASSSPPGYEQYF
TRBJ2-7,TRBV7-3,CASSQERWTYEQYF
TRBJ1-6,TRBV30,CAWKTGGDNSPLHF
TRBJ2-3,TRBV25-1,CASSELRRENTDTQYF
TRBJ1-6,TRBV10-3,CAISEAHRGGSPLHF
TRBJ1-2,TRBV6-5,CASRRPSNYGYTF
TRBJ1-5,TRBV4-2,CASRGTYNQPQHF
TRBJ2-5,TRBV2,CACQQGWQETQYF
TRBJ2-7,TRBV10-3,CASREGFSYEQYF
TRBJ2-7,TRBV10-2,CASSEASGSYEQYF
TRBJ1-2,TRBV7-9,CAIGWGIDGYTF
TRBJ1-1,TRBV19,CASSIGGSNTEAFF
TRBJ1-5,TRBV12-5,CASGFAHRGRSGQPQHF
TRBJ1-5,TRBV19,CASTDRVRYQPQHF
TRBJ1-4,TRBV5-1,CASSPGQYNEKLFF
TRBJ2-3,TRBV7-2,CASSRTGTQYF
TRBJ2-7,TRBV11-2,CASSLPVRGLLYEQYF
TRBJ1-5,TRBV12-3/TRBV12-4,CASSPHGRKSQPQHF
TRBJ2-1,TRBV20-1,CSARTGGVDEQFF
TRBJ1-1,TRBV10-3,CAISVGSEAFF
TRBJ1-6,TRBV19,CASSIDFGSPLHF
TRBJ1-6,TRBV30,CAWRGHFNSPLHF
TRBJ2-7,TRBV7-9,CASSLGAGSYEQYF
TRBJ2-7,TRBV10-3,CAISSDFLSYEQYF
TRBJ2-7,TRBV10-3,CAISGTGGNEQYF
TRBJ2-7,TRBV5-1,CASSFPGRSSYEQYF
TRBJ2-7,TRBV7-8,CASSLPTSGPYEQYF
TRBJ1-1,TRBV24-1,CATRGQGASTEAFF
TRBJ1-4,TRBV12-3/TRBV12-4,CASSPTEKLFF
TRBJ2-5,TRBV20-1,CSAYTSGNRKTQYF
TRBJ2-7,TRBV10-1,CASHERLAGVSSYEQYF
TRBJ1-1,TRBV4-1,CASSHRLGEGGTEAFF
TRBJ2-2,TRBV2,CASTEALELFF
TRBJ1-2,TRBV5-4,CASSPWRRGNYGYTF
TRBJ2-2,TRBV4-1,CASSQGLAGGPGELFF
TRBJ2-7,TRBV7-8,CASSLEGAPYEQYF
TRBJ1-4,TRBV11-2,CASTTGLRGEKLFF
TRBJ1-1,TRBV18,CASSPDRESTEAFF